This record concerns one TCR beta chain sequence. This entry is derived from a study of blood T cell repertoires in COVID-19. Across the whole study: COVID-19 samples from acute and convalescent phases originated in the United States, Italy and Spain. PBMCs, B-cell-depleted T cells, or T cells were the source of the cDNA or gDNA that made up the material.

Participants, about 18 to 95 years old, spanned approximately 25 US areas. Authors' processing steps: Estimated nucleated cell counts came from reference gene primer amplification. The method was immunoSEQ multiplex PCR; TCRdb's version includes in-frame clones alone and lacks a portion of them. V and J calls and clone size follow that table, whereas D and trimming were derived from the DNA. Among about 170,000 clones listed, roughly 80% were seen once. This CDR3 has 15 residues. Germline V gene lookup returns CDR1 SGHRS and CDR2 YFSETQ. V shed 3 bases and J shed 6 bases, with 16 bases lying between them.

The gene calls are TRBV5-1 and TRBJ2-1, with D maybe TRBD1 (7 bases). The clonotype comes from a woman aged 45-65 years who had recovered from COVID-19. The sequenced sample was PBMCs or T cells enriched from blood (not recorded which). This chain's CDR3 is CASSSQGGQGNEQFF. The CDR3 nucleotides are TGCGCCAGCAGCTCTCAGGGGGGCCAGGGCAATGAGCAGTTCTTC.